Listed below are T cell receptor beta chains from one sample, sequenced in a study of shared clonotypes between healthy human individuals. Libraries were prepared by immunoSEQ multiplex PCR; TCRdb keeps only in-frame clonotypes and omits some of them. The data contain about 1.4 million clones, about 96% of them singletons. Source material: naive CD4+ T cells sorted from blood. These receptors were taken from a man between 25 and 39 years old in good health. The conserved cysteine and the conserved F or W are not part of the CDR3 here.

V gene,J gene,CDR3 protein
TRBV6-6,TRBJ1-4,ASSYIQDRGGEKLF
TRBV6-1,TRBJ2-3,ASSEVTGPSTDTQY
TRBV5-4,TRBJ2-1,ASSLVASEQF
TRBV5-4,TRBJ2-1,ASSPEPSLNEQF
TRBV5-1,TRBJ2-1,ASSLARGQQF
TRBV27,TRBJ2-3,ATIHRVTDTQY
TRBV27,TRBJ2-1,ASLKTPSYNEQF
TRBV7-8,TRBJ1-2,ASSVSGLYGYT
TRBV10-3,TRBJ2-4,AISDTSGSNGNIQY
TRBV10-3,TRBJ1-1,AISEERTGAEAF
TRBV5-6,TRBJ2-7,ASSLVLGGRRVYEQY
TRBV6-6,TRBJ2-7,ASNRLAGGNYEQY
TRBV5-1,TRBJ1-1,ASSFNQILNTEAF
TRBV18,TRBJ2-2,ASSPSASGTAGELF
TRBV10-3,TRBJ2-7,AISHPFDRAGSYEQY
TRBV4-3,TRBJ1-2,ASSQDYRALANYGYT
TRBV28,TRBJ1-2,ASSLLGSYGYT
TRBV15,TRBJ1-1,ATSRERTGTEAF
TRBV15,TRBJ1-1,ATSRDLVGGVEAF
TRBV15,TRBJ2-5,ATSRASVEETQY
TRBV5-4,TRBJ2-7,ASSAAGTSLYEQY
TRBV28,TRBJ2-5,AIFSGDGETQY
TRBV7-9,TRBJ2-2,ASNRGRGELF
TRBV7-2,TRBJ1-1,ASSWYGGSEAF
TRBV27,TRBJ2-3,ASSSKSGGTSTYTQY
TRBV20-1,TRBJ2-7,SAGDPREQY
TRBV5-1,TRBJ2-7,ASSLVGTGLDEQY
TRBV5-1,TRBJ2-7,ASSSTGGYYEQY
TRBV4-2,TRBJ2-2,ASSQVVSGRASGELF
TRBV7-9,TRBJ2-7,ASSSHREEQY
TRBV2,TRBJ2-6,ASKENSGANVLT
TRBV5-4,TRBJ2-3,ASSLGERLATDTQY
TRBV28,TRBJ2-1,ASRPGQGSSHYNEQF
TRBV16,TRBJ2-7,ASSHSTSGTAGQY
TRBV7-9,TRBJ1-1,ASNSQGEGAWDTEAF
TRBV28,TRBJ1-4,ASSLTGVSGTNEKLF
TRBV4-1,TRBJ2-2,ASSQLGGPNTGELF
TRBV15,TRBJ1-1,ATSPTRQNTEAF